This T cell receptor (beta chain) was recorded in a study of shared clonotypes between healthy human individuals. Sequencing used immunoSEQ multiplex PCR; TCRdb keeps in-frame clones, though not all of them. Of 2 million to 3 million clones in the sample, roughly 93% were seen once. Study-wide findings and caveats: Some naive CD4 clonotypes, roughly 4.7%, turned up in common across several donors. Despite large depth, sorted-subset datasets appeared incompletely sequenced.

As to this clone: Its cognate antigen is unknown.

Germline V gene lookup returns CDR1 ENHRY and CDR2 SYGVKD. V was clipped by 9 bases and J by 0 bases, with 11 bases between them. The CDR3 spans 13 residues. The sample comprised naive CD4+ T cells from PBMCs. Sample subset: CD45RA+ positively selected. The chain employs TRBV10-3 and TRBJ1-1; D unresolved. This TCR was recovered from a man aged 18 to 35 in good health. Some clones in this sample may be carry-over from other donors' samples. DNA for the CDR3: TGTGCCATTCAGGATTTCATGAACACTGAAGCTTTCTTT. Protein product: CAIQDFMNTEAFF.